This TCR beta chain was observed in a study of blood T cell repertoires in COVID-19. V shed 6 bases, J shed 2 bases, and the junction held 4 bases outside the gene matches. The CDR3 length is 14 residues. Per germline, CDR1 SQVTM and CDR2 ANQGSEA. Original data processing: Estimation of nucleated cell counts was performed using reference gene primer amplification. TCRdb's copy holds only in-frame clones and misses some; the assay was immunoSEQ multiplex PCR. V and J calls and clone size are as listed in that table; D and trimming were resolved from the DNA. The sample includes approximately 10,000 clones, 70% to 90% of them seen just once.

The V and J genes are TRBV29-1 and TRBJ2-1, with TRBD1 matching over 10 bases. Sequencing was performed on peripheral blood. The sequence came from a woman aged 55-70 years with active COVID-19. CDR3 loop: CSVRTGGAYNEQFF. The CDR3, as DNA: TGCAGCGTGAGGACAGGGGGAGCCTACAATGAGCAGTTCTTC.